Listed below are T cell receptor beta chains from one sample, sequenced in a study of Ad26.COV2.S vaccination and SARS-CoV-2 variants. Profiling relied on immunoSEQ multiplex PCR, and the TCRdb table lists in-frame clones only, not all of them. The repertoire holds roughly 420,000 clones, with over 75% as singletons. The sequenced sample was peripheral blood, obtained in a trial of Ad26.COV2.S vaccine versus placebo. These receptors were obtained from a person aged 18 to 65 who received the Ad26.COV2.S COVID-19 vaccine or a placebo. Both conserved end residues are part of each CDR3. D genes are given only for firm matches. Only some rows state a clone size, as once, few, many or a class for expanded clones.

>NA|NA|TRBJ2-2|TRBV7-9
TGTGCCAGCGTCCATCCCGGGCTTGCGAACACCGGGGAGCTGTTTTTT
CASVHPGLANTGELFF
>NA|NA|TRBJ2-7|TRBV6-4
TGTGCCAGCAGTGTCCGACACCGGGACATTGAGTACGAGCAGTACTTC
CASSVRHRDIEYEQYF
>NA|NA|TRBJ1-4|TRBV7-9
TGTGCCAGCAGCCCTAGATCAACTAATGAAAAACTGTTTTTT
CASSPRSTNEKLFF
>NA|NA|TRBJ2-4|TRBV9
TGTGCCAGCAGCCCCCAGGGCGGTGGGGCCAAAAACATTCAGTACTTC
CASSPQGGGAKNIQYF
>NA|NA|TRBJ2-1|TRBV5-1
TGCGCCAGCAGCTTCGGCCAGTCCTCCAATGAGCAGTTCTTC
CASSFGQSSNEQFF
>NA|NA|TRBJ2-1|TRBV12-3/TRBV12-4
TGTGCCAGCAGTTTTCAGGACAATGAGCAGTTCTTC
CASSFQDNEQFF
>NA|NA|TRBJ2-7|TRBV6-1
TGTGCCAGCAGTGAATTGGGGGCCAACCCCTACGAGCAGTACTTC
CASSELGANPYEQYF
>NA|NA|TRBJ1-6|TRBV27
TGTGCCAGCAAACCACAGGGATTTTTAAATTCACCCCTCCACTTT
CASKPQGFLNSPLHF
>NA|NA|TRBJ2-7|TRBV7-2
TGTGCCAGCAGCTTAGCTGAAGGAATTCCCTACGAGCAGTACTTC
CASSLAEGIPYEQYF
>NA|TRBD1|TRBJ2-7|TRBV5-5
TGTGCCAGCAGCTTGGGGCCGGGACAGGGGGCCTACGAGCAGTACTTC
CASSLGPGQGAYEQYF
>NA|NA|TRBJ2-7|TRBV14
TGTGCCAGCAGCCCGTATCTGGTTGGGGAGCAGTACTTC
CASSPYLVGEQYF
>NA|NA|TRBJ1-2|TRBV4-3
TGCGCCAGCAGCCAAGCTTCACAGGGCTATGGCTACACCTTC
CASSQASQGYGYTF
>NA|NA|TRBJ2-2|TRBV9
TGTGCCAGCAGCGTAACTCTCACCGGGGAGCTGTTTTTT
CASSVTLTGELFF
>NA|TRBD2|TRBJ2-3|TRBV4-3
TGCGCCAGCAGCCAAGTTGGGGGGGGTGGCACAGATACGCAGTATTTT
CASSQVGGGGTDTQYF
>once|NA|TRBJ2-7|TRBV7-3
TGTGCCAGCAGCCAGGACAGTTCCTACGAGCAGTACTTC
CASSQDSSYEQYF
>few|TRBD1|TRBJ2-7|TRBV19
TGTGCCAGTAGTATGCCTGTCCGGGACAGGGTCCACGAGCAGTACTTC
CASSMPVRDRVHEQYF
>few|NA|TRBJ1-1|TRBV7-9
TGTGCCAGCAGCTTAGTGGGAGGAGCGAGCACTGAAGCTTTCTTT
CASSLVGGASTEAFF
>once|NA|TRBJ2-2|TRBV4-3
TGCGCCAGCAGCCAATTTGTCGGGGCAGGTACCACCGGGGAGCTGTTTTTT
CASSQFVGAGTTGELFF
>NA|TRBD1|TRBJ1-1|TRBV6-4
TGTGCCAGCAGTGTCCCGGGACAGATGAACACTGAAGCTTTCTTT
CASSVPGQMNTEAFF
>NA|NA|TRBJ1-5|TRBV5-6
TGTGCCAGCAGCTTAAATAGCAATCAGCCCCAGCATTTT
CASSLNSNQPQHF
>NA|NA|TRBJ2-7|TRBV7-2
TGTGCCAGCAGCTTAGTTAGGTTCGGGAACTACGAGCAGTACTTC
CASSLVRFGNYEQYF
>NA|TRBD2|TRBJ2-3|TRBV7-2
TGTGCCAGTAGCCCCGGGGGGGGCATCACAGATACGCAGTATTTT
CASSPGGGITDTQYF
>NA|NA|TRBJ1-1|TRBV7-9
TGTGCCAGCAGCTTAGAGGTGAACACTGAAGCTTTCTTT
CASSLEVNTEAFF
>NA|NA|TRBJ1-5|TRBV3-1/TRBV3-2
TGTGCCAGCAGCGAAGGGGTCCAGAATCAGCCCCAGCATTTT
CASSEGVQNQPQHF
>NA|NA|TRBJ2-1|TRBV6-5
TGTGCCAGCAGTTACTCTGGCGGGGCTATAGGGAATGAGCAGTTCTTC
CASSYSGGAIGNEQFF
>NA|TRBD1|TRBJ2-2|TRBV4-3
TGCGCCAGCAGCCAAGGACGGACAGGGGCTTCCACCGGGGAGCTGTTTTTT
CASSQGRTGASTGELFF
>once|NA|TRBJ2-5|TRBV12-5
TGTGCTAGTGGTTTGTGGGGGAGGCAAGAGACCCAGTACTTC
CASGLWGRQETQYF
>NA|NA|TRBJ2-7|TRBV27
TGTGCCAGCAGTTCCGCTGGGACAATGAACTACGAGCAGTACTTC
CASSSAGTMNYEQYF
>NA|TRBD1|TRBJ1-5|TRBV7-8
TGTGCCAGCAGCCCAAGGGGGCAGGGGGCAACGGGCAATCAGCCCCAGCATTTT
CASSPRGQGATGNQPQHF
>NA|NA|TRBJ2-2|TRBV18
TGTGCCAGCTCACCACCCGGACAGATGAACACCGGGGAGCTGTTTTTT
CASSPPGQMNTGELFF
>NA|NA|TRBJ2-2|TRBV5-1
TGCGCCAGCAGCTTGAAGCCAGTGACGGAGATTAACACCGGGGAGCTGTTTTTT
CASSLKPVTEINTGELFF
>NA|NA|TRBJ2-7|TRBV12-3/TRBV12-4
TGTGCCAGCAGCCTACGGGGGTACGAGCAGTACTTC
CASSLRGYEQYF
>NA|TRBD1|TRBJ2-3|TRBV2
TGTGCCAGCAGTAGAGGTCGCGGCAGGGGGACCACAGATACGCAGTATTTT
CASSRGRGRGTTDTQYF
>NA|NA|TRBJ1-1|TRBV6-5
TGTGCCAGCACACAGACCTTGAGGACTGAAGCTTTCTTT
CASTQTLRTEAFF
>NA|NA|TRBJ1-2|TRBV28
TGTGCCAGCAGTTTGGCAGAAGCTTTCTATGGCTACACCTTC
CASSLAEAFYGYTF
>NA|NA|TRBJ1-6|TRBV7-9
TGTGCCAGCAGCTTCCACAGAGCAAATTTTGGATCACCCCTCCACTTT
CASSFHRANFGSPLHF
>NA|NA|TRBJ2-1|TRBV6-6
TGTGCCAGCAGTTTGGGCGGGCCGAACAATGAGCAGTTCTTC
CASSLGGPNNEQFF
>NA|NA|TRBJ1-3|TRBV7-2
TGTGCCAGCGGCCTCCTAAACACCATATATTTT
CASGLLNTIYF
>NA|NA|TRBJ2-5|TRBV12-3/TRBV12-4
TGTGCCAGCAGTGGAGAAGAGACCCAGTACTTC
CASSGEETQYF
>NA|TRBD2|TRBJ2-7|TRBV11-2
TGTGCCAGCGCTCGCCGGGGGGGGCTATACGAGCAGTACTTC
CASARRGGLYEQYF
>NA|NA|TRBJ1-6|TRBV30
TGTGCCTGGAGCGACACCGGGACCTTGAGCTCCTATAATTCACCCCTCCACTTT
CAWSDTGTLSSYNSPLHF
>NA|NA|TRBJ2-7|TRBV7-2
TGTGCCAGCAGCTTATCTGGGGGGCACTCCTACGAGCAGTACTTC
CASSLSGGHSYEQYF
>few|NA|TRBJ1-5|TRBV6-5
TGTGCCACCGACTGGGCGGGAGGTAATCAGCCCCAGCATTTT
CATDWAGGNQPQHF
>NA|TRBD1|TRBJ1-5|TRBV6-6
TGTGCCAGCAAGGGACAGAGCAATCAGCCCCAGCATTTT
CASKGQSNQPQHF
>NA|NA|TRBJ2-1|TRBV20-1
TGCAGTGCTCTCGTGGACAGTGAGCAGTTCTTC
CSALVDSEQFF
>NA|NA|TRBJ1-4|TRBV15
TGTGCCACCAGCAGAGATCCCATACAGACGCATAATGAAAAACTGTTTTTT
CATSRDPIQTHNEKLFF
>NA|NA|TRBJ2-5|TRBV5-1
TGCGCCAGCAGCTCCCCGACAGGAGGGGTGACCCAGTACTTC
CASSSPTGGVTQYF
>NA|NA|TRBJ1-1|TRBV7-2
TGTGCCAGCAGCTTCTCGGGGGCTACGAACACTGAAGCTTTCTTT
CASSFSGATNTEAFF
>many|TRBD1|TRBJ1-2|TRBV6-2/TRBV6-3
TGTGCCAGCAGTTACTCGAATACAGGGGGCGACTACACCTTC
CASSYSNTGGDYTF
>NA|NA|TRBJ2-1|TRBV21-1
TGTGCCAGCACCAACTTGGGGGGCCCCCATCCTAAGGACTACAATGAGCAGTTCTTC
CASTNLGGPHPKDYNEQFF
>NA|NA|TRBJ2-3|TRBV5-1
TGCGCCAGCAGCTTGGGGCGGGACAGGCGGGAGTCCAGTACGCAGTATTTT
CASSLGRDRRESSTQYF